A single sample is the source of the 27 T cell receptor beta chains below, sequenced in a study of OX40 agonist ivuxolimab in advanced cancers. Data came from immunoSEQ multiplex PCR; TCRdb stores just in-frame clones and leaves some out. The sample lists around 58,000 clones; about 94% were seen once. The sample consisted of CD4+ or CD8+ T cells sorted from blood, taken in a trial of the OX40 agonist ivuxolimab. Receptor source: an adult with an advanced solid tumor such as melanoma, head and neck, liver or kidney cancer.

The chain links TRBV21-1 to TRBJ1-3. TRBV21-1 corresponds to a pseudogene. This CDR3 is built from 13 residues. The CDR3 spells CASSKGAGNTIYF. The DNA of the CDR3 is TGTGCCAGCAGCAAAGGGGCTGGAAACACCATATATTTT.

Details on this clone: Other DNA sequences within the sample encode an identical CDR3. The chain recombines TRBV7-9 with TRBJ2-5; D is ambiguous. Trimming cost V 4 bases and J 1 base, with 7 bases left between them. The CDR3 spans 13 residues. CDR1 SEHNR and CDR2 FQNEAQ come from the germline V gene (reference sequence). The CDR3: CASSSRLQETQYF. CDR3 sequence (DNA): TGTGCCAGCAGCTCCCGACTCCAAGAGACCCAGTACTTC.

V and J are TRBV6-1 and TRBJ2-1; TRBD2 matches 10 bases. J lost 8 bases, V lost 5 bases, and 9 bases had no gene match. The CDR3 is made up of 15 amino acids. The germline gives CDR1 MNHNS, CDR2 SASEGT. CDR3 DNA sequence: TGTGCCAGCAGTCTTCCGGGACTAGCGACCGATGAGCAGTTCTTC. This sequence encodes CASSLPGLATDEQFF.

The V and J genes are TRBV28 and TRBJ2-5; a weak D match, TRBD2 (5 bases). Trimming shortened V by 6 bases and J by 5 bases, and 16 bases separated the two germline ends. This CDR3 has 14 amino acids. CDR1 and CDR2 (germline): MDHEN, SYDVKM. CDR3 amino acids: CASSPGLGGETQYF. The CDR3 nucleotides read TGTGCCAGCAGCCCGGGCCTTGGCGGGGAGACCCAGTACTTC.

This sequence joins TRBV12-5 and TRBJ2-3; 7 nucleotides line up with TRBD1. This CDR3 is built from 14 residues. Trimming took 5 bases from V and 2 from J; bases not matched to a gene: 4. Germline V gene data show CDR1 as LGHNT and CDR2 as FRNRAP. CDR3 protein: CASGLGQFTDTQYF. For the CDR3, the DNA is TGTGCTAGTGGTCTGGGACAGTTCACAGATACGCAGTATTTT.

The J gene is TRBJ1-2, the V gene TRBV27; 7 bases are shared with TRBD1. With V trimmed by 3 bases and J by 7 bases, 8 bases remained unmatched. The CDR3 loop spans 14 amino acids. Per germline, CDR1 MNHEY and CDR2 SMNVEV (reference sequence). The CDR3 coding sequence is TGTGCCAGCAGTTTCGGAGGGGGCTTGGGTGGCTACACCTTC. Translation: CASSFGGGLGGYTF.

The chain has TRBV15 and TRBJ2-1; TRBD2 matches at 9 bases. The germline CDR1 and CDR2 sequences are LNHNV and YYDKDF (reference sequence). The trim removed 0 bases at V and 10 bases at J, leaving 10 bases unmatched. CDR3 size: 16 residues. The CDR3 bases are TGTGCCACCAGCAGAGATCGGCTAGCGGGATTTATGGAGCAGTTCTTC. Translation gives CATSRDRLAGFMEQFF.

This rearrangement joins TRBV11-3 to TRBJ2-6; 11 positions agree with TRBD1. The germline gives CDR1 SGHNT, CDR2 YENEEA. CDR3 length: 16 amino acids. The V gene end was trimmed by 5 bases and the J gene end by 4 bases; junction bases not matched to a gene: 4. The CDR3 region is CASSPDRGPGANVLTF. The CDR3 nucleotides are TGTGCCAGCAGCCCGGACAGGGGGCCAGGGGCCAACGTCCTGACTTTC.

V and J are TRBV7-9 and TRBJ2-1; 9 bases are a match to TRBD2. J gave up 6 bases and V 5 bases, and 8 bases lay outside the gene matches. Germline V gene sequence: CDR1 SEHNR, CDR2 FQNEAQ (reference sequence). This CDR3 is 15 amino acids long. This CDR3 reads CASSAPGTSFNEQFF. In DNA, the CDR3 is TGTGCCAGCAGCGCTCCCGGGACTAGCTTCAATGAGCAGTTCTTC.

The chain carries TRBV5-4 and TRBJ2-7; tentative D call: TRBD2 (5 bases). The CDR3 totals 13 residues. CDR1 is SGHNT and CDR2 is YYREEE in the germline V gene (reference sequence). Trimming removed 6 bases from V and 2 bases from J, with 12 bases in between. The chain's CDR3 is CASTGDGTYEQYF. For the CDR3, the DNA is TGTGCCAGCACCGGCGACGGGACCTACGAGCAGTACTTC.

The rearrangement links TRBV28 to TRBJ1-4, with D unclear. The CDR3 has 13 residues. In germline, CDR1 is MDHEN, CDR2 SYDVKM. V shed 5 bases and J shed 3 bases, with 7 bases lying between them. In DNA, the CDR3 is TGTGCCAGCAGTAGTGAGTCTAATGAAAAACTGTTTTTT. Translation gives CASSSESNEKLFF.

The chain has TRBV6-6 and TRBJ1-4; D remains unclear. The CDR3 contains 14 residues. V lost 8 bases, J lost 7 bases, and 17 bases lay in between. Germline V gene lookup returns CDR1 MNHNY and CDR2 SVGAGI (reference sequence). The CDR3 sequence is CASRPLRAGEKLFF. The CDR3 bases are TGTGCCAGCCGACCTCTCCGGGCGGGTGAAAAACTGTTTTTT.

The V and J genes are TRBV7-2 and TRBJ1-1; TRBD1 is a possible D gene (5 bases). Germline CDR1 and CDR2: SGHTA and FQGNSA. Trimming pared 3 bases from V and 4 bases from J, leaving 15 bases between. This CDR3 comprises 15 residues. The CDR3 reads CASSFLSGPSTEAFF. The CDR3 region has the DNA TGTGCCAGCAGCTTTCTATCAGGGCCGAGCACTGAAGCTTTCTTT.

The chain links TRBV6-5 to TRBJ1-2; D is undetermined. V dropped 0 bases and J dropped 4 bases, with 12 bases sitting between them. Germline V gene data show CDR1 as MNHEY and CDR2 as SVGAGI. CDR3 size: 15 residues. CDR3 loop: CASSYSEKNPYGYTF. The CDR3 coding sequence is TGTGCCAGCAGTTACTCAGAAAAAAACCCCTATGGCTACACCTTC.

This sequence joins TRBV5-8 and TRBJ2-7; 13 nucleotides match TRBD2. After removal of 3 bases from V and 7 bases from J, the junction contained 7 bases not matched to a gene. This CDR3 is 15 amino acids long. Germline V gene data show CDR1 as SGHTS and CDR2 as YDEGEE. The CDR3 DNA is TGTGCCAGCAGCTCCGGACTAGCGGGAGAGGAAGAGCAGTACTTC. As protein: CASSSGLAGEEEQYF. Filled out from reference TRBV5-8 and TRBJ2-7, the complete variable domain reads EAGVTQSPTHLIKTRGQQATLRCSPISGHTSVYWYQQALGLGLQFLLWYDEGEERNRGNFPPRFSGRQFPNYSSELNVNALELEDSALYLCASSSGLAGEEEQYFGPGTRLTVT.

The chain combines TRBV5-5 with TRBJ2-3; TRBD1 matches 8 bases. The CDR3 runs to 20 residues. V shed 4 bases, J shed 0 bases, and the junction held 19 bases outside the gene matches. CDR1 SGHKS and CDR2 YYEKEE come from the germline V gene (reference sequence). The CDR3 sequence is CASSPRTTGEVPSSTDTQYF. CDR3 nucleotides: TGTGCCAGCAGCCCCAGGACGACAGGGGAAGTACCTTCTAGCACAGATACGCAGTATTTT.

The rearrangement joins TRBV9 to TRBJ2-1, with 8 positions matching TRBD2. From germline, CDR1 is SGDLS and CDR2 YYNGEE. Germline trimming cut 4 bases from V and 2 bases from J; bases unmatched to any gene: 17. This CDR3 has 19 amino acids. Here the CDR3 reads CASSSRTALKAGAYNEQFF. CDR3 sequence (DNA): TGTGCCAGCAGCTCCCGGACGGCTCTGAAAGCGGGAGCCTACAATGAGCAGTTCTTC.

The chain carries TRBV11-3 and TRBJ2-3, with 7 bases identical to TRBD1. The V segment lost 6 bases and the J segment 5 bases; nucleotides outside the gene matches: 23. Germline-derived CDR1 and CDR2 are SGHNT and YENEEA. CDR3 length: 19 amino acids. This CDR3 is CASSTPIGTEAPNLDTQYF. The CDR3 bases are TGTGCCAGCAGTACCCCCATAGGGACAGAAGCACCAAATCTAGATACGCAGTATTTT.

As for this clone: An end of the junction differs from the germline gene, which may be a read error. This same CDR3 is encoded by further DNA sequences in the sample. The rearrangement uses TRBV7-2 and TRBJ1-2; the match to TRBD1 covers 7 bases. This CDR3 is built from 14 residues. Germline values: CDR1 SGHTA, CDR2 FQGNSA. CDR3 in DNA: TGCGCCAGCAGCTTAACAGGGGCATACTATGGCTACACCTTC. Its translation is CASSLTGAYYGYTF.

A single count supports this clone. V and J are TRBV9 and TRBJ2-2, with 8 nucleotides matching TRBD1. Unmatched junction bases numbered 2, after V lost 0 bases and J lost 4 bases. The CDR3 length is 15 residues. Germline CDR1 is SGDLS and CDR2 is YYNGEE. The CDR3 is CASSVVQGGTGELFF. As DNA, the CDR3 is TGTGCCAGCAGCGTAGTACAGGGGGGCACCGGGGAGCTGTTTTTT.

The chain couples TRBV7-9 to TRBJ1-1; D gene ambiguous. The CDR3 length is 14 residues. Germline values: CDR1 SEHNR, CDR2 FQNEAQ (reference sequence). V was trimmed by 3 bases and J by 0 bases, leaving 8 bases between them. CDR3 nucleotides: TGTGCCAGCAGCTTTGGGCCTATGAACACTGAAGCTTTCTTT. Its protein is CASSFGPMNTEAFF.

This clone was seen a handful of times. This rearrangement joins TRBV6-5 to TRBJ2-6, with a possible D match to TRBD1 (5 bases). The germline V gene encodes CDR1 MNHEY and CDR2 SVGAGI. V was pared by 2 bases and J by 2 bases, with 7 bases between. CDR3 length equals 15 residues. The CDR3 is CASSYGAAGANVLTF. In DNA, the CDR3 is TGTGCCAGCAGTTACGGGGCGGCTGGGGCCAACGTCCTGACTTTC.

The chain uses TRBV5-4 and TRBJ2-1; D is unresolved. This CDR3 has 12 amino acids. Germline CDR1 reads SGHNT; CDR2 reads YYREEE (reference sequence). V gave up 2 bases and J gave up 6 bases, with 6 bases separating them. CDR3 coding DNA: TGTGCCAGCAGCTTTTCCCCCAATGAGCAGTTCTTC. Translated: CASSFSPNEQFF. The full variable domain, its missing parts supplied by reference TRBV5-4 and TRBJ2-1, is ETGVTQSPTHLIKTRGQQVTLRCSSQSGHNTVSWYQQALGQGPQFIFQYYREEENGRGNFPPRFSGLQFPNYSSELNVNALELDDSALYLCASSFSPNEQFFGPGTRLTVL.

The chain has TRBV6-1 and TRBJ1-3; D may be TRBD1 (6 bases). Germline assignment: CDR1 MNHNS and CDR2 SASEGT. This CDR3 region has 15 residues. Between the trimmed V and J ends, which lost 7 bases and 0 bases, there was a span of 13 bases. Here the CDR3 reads CASKANRDSGNTIYF. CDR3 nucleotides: TGTGCCAGCAAGGCAAACAGGGACTCTGGAAACACCATATATTTT.

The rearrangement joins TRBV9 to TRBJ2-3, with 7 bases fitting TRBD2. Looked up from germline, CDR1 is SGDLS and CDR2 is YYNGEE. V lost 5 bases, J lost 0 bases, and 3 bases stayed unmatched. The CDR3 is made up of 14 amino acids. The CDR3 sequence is CASSSSGSTDTQYF. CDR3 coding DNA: TGTGCCAGCAGTAGTAGCGGGAGCACAGATACGCAGTATTTT. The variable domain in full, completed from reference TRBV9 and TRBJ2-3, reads DSGVTQTPKHLITATGQRVTLRCSPRSGDLSVYWYQQSLDQGLQFLIQYYNGEERAKGNILERFSAQQFPDLHSELNLSSLELGDSALYFCASSSSGSTDTQYFGPGTRLTVL.

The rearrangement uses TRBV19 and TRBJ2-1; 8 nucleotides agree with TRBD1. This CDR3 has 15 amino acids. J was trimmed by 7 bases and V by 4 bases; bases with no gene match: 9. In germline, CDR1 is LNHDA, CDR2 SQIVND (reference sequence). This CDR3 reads CASSTDQGAGNEQFF. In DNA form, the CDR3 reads TGTGCCAGTAGTACAGACCAGGGGGCTGGAAATGAGCAGTTCTTC.

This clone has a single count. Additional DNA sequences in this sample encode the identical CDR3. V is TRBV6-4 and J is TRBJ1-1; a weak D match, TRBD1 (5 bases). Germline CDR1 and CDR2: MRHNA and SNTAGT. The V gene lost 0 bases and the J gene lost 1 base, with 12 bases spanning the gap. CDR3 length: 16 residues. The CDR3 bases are TGTGCCAGCAGTGACTCGGGGCAGGGCGAGAACACTGAAGCTTTCTTT. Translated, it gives CASSDSGQGENTEAFF.